These 19 T cell receptor beta chains share one sample of origin, sequenced in a study of blood T cell repertoires in COVID-19. Sequencing was performed with immunoSEQ multiplex PCR; in TCRdb, only in-frame clones are kept and a portion is missing. Altogether 380,000 or so clones are present, around 87% being singletons, with the ten largest covering under 1.5%. Input material: PBMCs or T cells enriched from blood (not recorded which). These receptors were obtained from a man aged 25 to 45 who had recovered from COVID-19.

The chain uses TRBV19 and TRBJ1-2; D gene uncertain. V was shortened by 5 bases and J by 9 bases, with 10 bases between the two germline ends. The CDR3 has 11 residues. Germline assignment: CDR1 LNHDA and CDR2 SQIVND (reference sequence). The CDR3 spells CASSAQKSYTF. The CDR3 DNA reads TGTGCCAGTAGTGCTCAGAAGAGCTACACCTTC.

J is TRBJ2-1 and V is TRBV20-1; 7 bases line up with TRBD2. This CDR3 is 14 amino acids long. The V gene end was trimmed by 3 bases and the J gene end by 6 bases; junction bases not matched to a gene: 8. Germline assignment: CDR1 DFQATT and CDR2 SNEGSKA (reference sequence). The chain's CDR3 is CSASFASGANEQFF. In DNA form, the CDR3 reads TGCAGTGCTAGTTTCGCTAGCGGAGCCAATGAGCAGTTCTTC.

The chain has TRBV11-3 and TRBJ2-6; no clear D. V lost 5 bases, J lost 6 bases, and 8 bases lay in between. Per the germline V gene, CDR1 is SGHNT and CDR2 is YENEEA. This CDR3 has 13 amino acids. CDR3 DNA sequence: TGTGCCAGCAGCCAGGATGCGGCCAACGTCCTGACTTTC. It is translated as CASSQDAANVLTF.

V is TRBV11-1 and J is TRBJ1-1; TRBD1 is a possible D gene (6 bases). This CDR3 has 13 residues. V was trimmed by 3 bases and J by 8 bases, leaving 13 bases between them. Germline V gene data show CDR1 as SGHAT and CDR2 as FQDESV (reference sequence). DNA for the CDR3: TGTGCCAGCAGCTTTCTGGACAGAAGGGAAGCTTTCTTT. Translated, it gives CASSFLDRREAFF.

The V gene is TRBV30, the J gene TRBJ2-7; D ambiguous. The CDR3 has 12 residues. Deletions cut 7 bases from V and 2 bases from J, with 12 bases between. Germline V gives CDR1 GTSNPN, CDR2 SVGIG (reference sequence). Here the CDR3 reads CAFVRVTYEQYF. The CDR3 coding sequence is TGTGCCTTTGTACGGGTGACCTACGAGCAGTACTTC. Full variable domain (remainder filled in from reference TRBV30 and TRBJ2-7): SQTIHQWPATLVQPVGSPLSLECTVEGTSNPNLYWYRQAAGRGLQLLFYSVGIGQISSEVPQNLSASRPQDRQFILSSKKLLLSDSGFYLCAFVRVTYEQYFGPGTRLTVT.

This chain connects TRBV6-1 to TRBJ1-2, with TRBD1 matching 7 bases. CDR1 and CDR2 from the germline V gene are MNHNS and SASEGT. The CDR3 is made up of 17 amino acids. V shed 0 bases, J shed 2 bases, and the junction held 9 bases outside the gene matches. The CDR3: CASSEAGQGVGNYGYTF. CDR3 coding DNA: TGTGCCAGCAGTGAAGCGGGGCAGGGGGTAGGCAACTATGGCTACACCTTC.

The CDR3 sequence is CASSVDRGRKQYF. CDR3 sequence (DNA): TGTGCCAGCAGCGTGGACAGGGGAAGGAAGCAGTACTTC. The rearrangement uses TRBV7-9 and TRBJ2-7, with 9 bases matching TRBD1. The CDR3 runs 13 residues. Per germline, CDR1 SEHNR and CDR2 FQNEAQ (reference sequence). The trim removed 5 bases at V and 8 bases at J, leaving 7 bases unmatched.

Only one count was recorded for this clone. The V call is TRBV3-1 (or the pseudogene TRBV3-2), the J call TRBJ1-1, with 7 bases aligning to TRBD1. In germline, CDR1 is LGHDT, CDR2 YNNKEL (reference sequence). The CDR3 spans 14 residues. Trimming took 7 bases from V and 1 from J; bases not matched to a gene: 6. CDR3 sequence (DNA): TGTGCCAGCATCATGACAGGGAGGAACACTGAAGCTTTCTTT. It translates to CASIMTGRNTEAFF.

The chain has TRBV19 and TRBJ1-5; 11 nucleotides match TRBD1. V lost 2 bases to trimming and J lost 7 bases; unmatched junction nucleotides: 10. This CDR3 contains 17 residues. From germline, CDR1 is LNHDA and CDR2 SQIVND (reference sequence). CDR3 coding DNA: TGTGCCAGTAGTATAAATCGGCCGGGACAGGGGGAACAGCCCCAGCATTTT. Its protein product is CASSINRPGQGEQPQHF.

The chain employs TRBV3-1 (or the pseudogene TRBV3-2) and TRBJ1-1; D is undetermined. This CDR3 contains 11 residues. V dropped 11 bases and J dropped 8 bases, with 15 bases sitting between them. The germline V gene encodes CDR1 LGHDT and CDR2 YNNKEL (reference sequence). CDR3 DNA: TGTGCCGCGATCTCCCCGGAGGAAGCTTTCTTT. This translates into CAAISPEEAFF.

The V and J genes are TRBV4-1 and TRBJ1-1; weak D call: TRBD1 (6 bases). Germline V CDR1 and CDR2: MGHRA, YSYEKL. The length of the CDR3 is 14 residues. V dropped 2 bases and J dropped 0 bases, with 7 bases sitting between them. The CDR3 nucleotides read TGCGCCAGCAGCCAACAGGGGATGAACACTGAAGCTTTCTTT. Its translation is CASSQQGMNTEAFF.

J is TRBJ1-1 and V is TRBV29-1; D unclear. The CDR3 consists of 13 residues. The V gene's germline CDR1 is SQVTM and CDR2 ANQGSEA. V lost 2 bases to trimming and J lost 7 bases, with 14 bases between them. This CDR3 reads CSVETLEGGEAFF. The CDR3 nucleotides are TGCAGCGTTGAAACCCTTGAGGGTGGTGAAGCTTTCTTT. The whole variable domain, remainder taken from reference TRBV29-1 and TRBJ1-1, is SAVISQKPSRDICQRGTSLTIQCQVDSQVTMMFWYRQQPGQSLTLIATANQGSEATYESGFVIDKFPISRPNLTFSTLTVSNMSPEDSSIYLCSVETLEGGEAFFGQGTRLTVV.

V usage is TRBV25-1 and J usage is TRBJ1-6, with TRBD1 matching 7 bases. Unmatched junction bases numbered 7, after V lost 1 base and J lost 10 bases. The CDR3 spans 15 residues. Germline-derived CDR1 and CDR2 are MGHDK and SYGVNS. The CDR3 region is CASSELTGLRSPLHF. CDR3 in DNA: TGTGCCAGCAGTGAATTGACAGGGTTGCGGTCACCCCTCCACTTT. The whole variable domain, filled in from reference TRBV25-1 and TRBJ1-6, reads EADIYQTPRYLVIGTGKKITLECSQTMGHDKMYWYQQDPGMELHLIHYSYGVNSTEKGDLSSESTVSRIRTEHFPLTLESARPSHTSQYLCASSELTGLRSPLHFGNGTRLTVT.

This rearrangement joins TRBV10-3 to TRBJ1-1; D possibly corresponds to TRBD1 (6 bases). Germline CDR1 and CDR2: ENHRY and SYGVKD. The CDR3 extends over 13 amino acids. V gave up 6 bases and J gave up 1 base, with 9 bases separating them. The CDR3 coding sequence is TGTGCCATCAGCCCACAGGGGAACACTGAAGCTTTCTTT. It codes for CAISPQGNTEAFF.

The chain has TRBV5-1 and TRBJ2-3, with a weak D call TRBD2 (6 bases). V lost 0 bases, J lost 0 bases, and 14 bases lay in between. CDR3 length equals 17 residues. In germline, CDR1 is SGHRS, CDR2 YFSETQ. CDR3 nucleotide sequence: TGCGCCAGCAGCTTGGGATTTCGCGGGGCCAGCACAGATACGCAGTATTTT. Residues: CASSLGFRGASTDTQYF. The whole variable domain, filled in from reference TRBV5-1 and TRBJ2-3, reads KAGVTQTPRYLIKTRGQQVTLSCSPISGHRSVSWYQQTPGQGLQFLFEYFSETQRNKGNFPGRFSGRQFSNSRSEMNVSTLELGDSALYLCASSLGFRGASTDTQYFGPGTRLTVL.

V gene TRBV2 combines with J gene TRBJ1-6; 8 bases are shared with TRBD1. Germline lookup yields CDR1 SNHLY and CDR2 FYNNEI. The trim removed 2 bases at V and 9 bases at J, leaving 6 bases unmatched. This CDR3 is built from 15 residues. In DNA form, the CDR3 reads TGTGCCAGCAGTGAAACACAGGGGGGCGTTTCACCCCTCCACTTT. Translating gives CASSETQGGVSPLHF.

The CDR3 DNA reads as TGTGCCGCGTGGGGGGGAGGAAACAATGAGCAGTTCTTC. It translates to CAAWGGGNNEQFF. The chain has TRBV7-9 and TRBJ2-1, with 7 bases lining up with TRBD2. CDR1 SEHNR and CDR2 FQNEAQ come from the germline V gene (reference sequence). The CDR3 contains 13 residues. After removal of 11 bases from V and 5 bases from J, the junction contained 9 bases not matched to a gene.

This clone was detected a few times. CDR3 in amino acids: CASSTGSQETQYF. CDR3 nucleotides: TGTGCCAGCAGCACGGGAAGCCAAGAGACCCAGTACTTC. This chain uses TRBV7-3 with TRBJ2-5; TRBD2 is a possible D gene (5 bases). Germline V CDR1 and CDR2: SGHTA, FQGTGA. CDR3 length equals 13 residues. The V gene lost 5 bases and the J gene lost 1 base, with 8 bases spanning the gap. Full variable domain (remainder filled in from reference TRBV7-3 and TRBJ2-5): GAGVSQTPSNKVTEKGKYVELRCDPISGHTALYWYRQSLGQGPEFLIYFQGTGAADDSGLPNDRFFAVRPEGSVSTLKIQRTERGDSAVYLCASSTGSQETQYFGPGTRLLVL.

This clone was found a few times. The CDR3 reads CASSSALGGDSPLHF. CDR3 DNA: TGTGCCAGCAGTTCCGCCTTGGGGGGAGATTCACCCCTCCACTTT. This chain connects TRBV25-1 to TRBJ1-6, with TRBD1 as a possible D gene (5 bases). The CDR3 is 15 amino acids. In germline, CDR1 is MGHDK, CDR2 SYGVNS. Trimming pared 5 bases from V and 8 bases from J, leaving 16 bases between.